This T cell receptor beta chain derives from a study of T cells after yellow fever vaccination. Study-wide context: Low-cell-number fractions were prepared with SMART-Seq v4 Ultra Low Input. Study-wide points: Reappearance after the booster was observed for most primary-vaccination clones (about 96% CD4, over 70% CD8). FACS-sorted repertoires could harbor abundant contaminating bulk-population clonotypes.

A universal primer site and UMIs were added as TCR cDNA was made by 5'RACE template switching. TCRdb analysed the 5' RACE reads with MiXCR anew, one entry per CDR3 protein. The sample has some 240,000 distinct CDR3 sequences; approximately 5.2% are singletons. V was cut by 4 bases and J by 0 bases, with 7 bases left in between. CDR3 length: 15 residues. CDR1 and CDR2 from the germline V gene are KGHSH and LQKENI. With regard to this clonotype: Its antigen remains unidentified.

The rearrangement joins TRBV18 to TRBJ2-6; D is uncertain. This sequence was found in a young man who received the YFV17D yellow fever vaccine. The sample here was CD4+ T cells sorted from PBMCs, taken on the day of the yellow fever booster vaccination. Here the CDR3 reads CASSQSNSGANVLTF. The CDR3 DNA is TGTGCCAGCTCACAGAGCAACTCTGGGGCCAACGTCCTGACTTTC. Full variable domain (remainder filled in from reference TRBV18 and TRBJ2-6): NAGVMQNPRHLVRRRGQEARLRCSPMKGHSHVYWYRQLPEEGLKFMVYLQKENIIDESGMPKERFSAEFPKEGPSILRIQQVVRGDSAAYFCASSQSNSGANVLTFGAGSRLTVL.